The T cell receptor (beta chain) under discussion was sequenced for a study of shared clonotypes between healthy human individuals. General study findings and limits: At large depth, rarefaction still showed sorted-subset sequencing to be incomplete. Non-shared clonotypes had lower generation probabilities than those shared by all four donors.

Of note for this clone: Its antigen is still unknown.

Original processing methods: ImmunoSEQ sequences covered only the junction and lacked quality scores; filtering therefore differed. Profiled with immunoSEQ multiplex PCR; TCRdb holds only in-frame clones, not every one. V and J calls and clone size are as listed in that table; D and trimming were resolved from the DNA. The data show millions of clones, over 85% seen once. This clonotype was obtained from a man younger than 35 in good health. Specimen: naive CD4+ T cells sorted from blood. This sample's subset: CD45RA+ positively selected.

Here the CDR3 DNA reads TGCGCCAGCAGTCAATCCTTAGCGGGAGGGCCCTACGAGCAGTACTTC. It encodes CASSQSLAGGPYEQYF. This chain connects TRBV23-1 to TRBJ2-7; 11 nucleotides agree with TRBD2. TRBV23-1 is noted as an ORF with a role that remains uncertain. The junction had 3 bases not matched to a gene; V was cut back by 0 bases and J by 2 bases. CDR3 length equals 16 residues.